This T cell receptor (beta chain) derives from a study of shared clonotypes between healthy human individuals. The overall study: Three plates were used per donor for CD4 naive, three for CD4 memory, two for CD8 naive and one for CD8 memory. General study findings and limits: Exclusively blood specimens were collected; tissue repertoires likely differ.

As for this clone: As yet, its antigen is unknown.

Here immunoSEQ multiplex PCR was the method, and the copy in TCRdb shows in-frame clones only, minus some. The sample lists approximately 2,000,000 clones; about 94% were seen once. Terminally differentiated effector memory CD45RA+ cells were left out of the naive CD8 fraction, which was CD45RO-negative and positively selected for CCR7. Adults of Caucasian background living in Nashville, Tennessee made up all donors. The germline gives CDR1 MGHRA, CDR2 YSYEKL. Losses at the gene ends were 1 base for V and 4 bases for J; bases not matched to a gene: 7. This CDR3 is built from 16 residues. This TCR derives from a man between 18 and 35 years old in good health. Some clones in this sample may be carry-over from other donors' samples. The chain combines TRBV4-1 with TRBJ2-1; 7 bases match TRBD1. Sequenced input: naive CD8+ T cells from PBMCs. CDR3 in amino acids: CASSQASRTGYNEQFF. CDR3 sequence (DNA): TGCGCCAGCAGCCAAGCCTCCCGGACAGGTTACAATGAGCAGTTCTTC.